The clone carrying this TCR beta chain is a singleton in its sample. This entry belongs to a study of a mutant IDH1 vaccine in newly diagnosed glioma. Study information: Receipt of radiotherapy, temozolomide, or both preceded the study, and most received both.

Stated time point: baseline, week 1 (first vaccination visit). The treatment is: pre-vaccination baseline after standard-of-care therapy. The germline CDR1 and CDR2 sequences are SGDLS and YYNGEE. The CDR3 totals 14 residues. Germline trimming cut 0 bases from V and 4 bases from J; bases unmatched to any gene: 3. Sequenced by immunoSEQ multiplex PCR; TCRdb stores in-frame clones only, minus some. The repertoire holds 98,000 or so clones, with roughly 90% as singletons. The rearrangement uses TRBV9 and TRBJ2-5, with 7 bases lining up with TRBD2. The clonotype comes from a woman aged 45 to 65 with glioma. The starting material was PBMCs, obtained from a glioma patient treated with radiotherapy, temozolomide or both. The CDR3 spells CASSVGLAAETQYF. CDR3 DNA sequence: TGTGCCAGCAGCGTAGGGCTAGCGGCAGAGACCCAGTACTTC.